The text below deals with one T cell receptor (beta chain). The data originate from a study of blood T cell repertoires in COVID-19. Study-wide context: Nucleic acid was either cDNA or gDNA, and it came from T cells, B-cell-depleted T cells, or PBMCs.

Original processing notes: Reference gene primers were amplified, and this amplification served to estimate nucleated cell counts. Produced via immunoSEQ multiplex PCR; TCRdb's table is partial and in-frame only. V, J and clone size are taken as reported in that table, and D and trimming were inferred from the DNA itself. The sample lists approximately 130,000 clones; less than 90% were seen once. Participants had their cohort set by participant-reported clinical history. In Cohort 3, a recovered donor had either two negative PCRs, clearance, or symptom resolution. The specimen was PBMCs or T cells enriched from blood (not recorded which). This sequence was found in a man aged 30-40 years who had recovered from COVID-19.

This chain's CDR3 is CASRIQGITEAFF. Here the CDR3 DNA reads TGTGCCAGCAGGATACAGGGGATCACTGAAGCTTTCTTT. The V gene is TRBV6-5, the J gene TRBJ1-1; TRBD1 matches 7 bases. CDR1 MNHEY and CDR2 SVGAGI come from the germline V gene. The V segment lost 6 bases and the J segment 4 bases; nucleotides outside the gene matches: 5. The CDR3 runs to 13 residues.